This T cell receptor (beta chain) was recorded in a study of response to subunit inactivated influenza vaccine. To note about this clonotype: Its antigen is currently unknown.

Study outcomes and limitations: Authors suggested that a seasonal influenza vaccination recruits few new T cells each time.

TCRdb reprocessed the RT-PCR reads via MiXCR and lists one record per CDR3 protein. The sample carries hundreds of thousands of distinct CDR3 sequences, roughly 14% recorded once. The V gene lost 4 bases and the J gene lost 1 base, with 11 bases spanning the gap. Germline V gives CDR1 SGHRS, CDR2 YFSETQ. This CDR3 comprises 14 residues. Sample: PBMCs from blood, taken 11 to 12 days after vaccination. The chain recombines TRBV5-1 with TRBJ1-1; D is perhaps TRBD1 (6 bases). This TCR was recovered from a man aged 45-65 years who received an inactivated influenza vaccine. For the CDR3, the DNA is TGCGCCAGCAGCGTACAGGGTCCGAACACTGAAGCTTTCTTT. Encoded protein: CASSVQGPNTEAFF.